This TCR beta chain was recorded in a study of shared clonotypes between healthy human individuals. Across the whole study: The study used three CD4 naive, three CD4 memory, two CD8 naive and one CD8 memory plate per donor.

Samples underwent the assay at deep level. Every immunoSEQ plate was one replicate of a subset's evenly spread DNA. Sequenced by immunoSEQ multiplex PCR; TCRdb stores in-frame clones only, minus some. The sample has 1,500,000 or so clones, more than 95% seen once. CDR1 and CDR2 from the germline V gene are SGHRS and YFSETQ. V was shortened by 0 bases and J by 4 bases, with 14 bases between the two germline ends. The CDR3 covers 15 residues. This receptor was identified in a man aged 30 to 39 in good health. The specimen was naive CD4+ T cells sorted from blood. Subset here: CD45RA+ positively selected. The chain joins TRBV5-1 to TRBJ2-7, with a tentative D call TRBD2 (5 bases). The CDR3 loop is CASSLDGVQIYEQYF. CDR3 sequence (DNA): TGCGCCAGCAGCTTGGACGGGGTTCAAATTTACGAGCAGTACTTC.